This record looks at one T cell receptor beta chain sequence and its context. The source of the sample is a study of cytomegalovirus exposure and HLA in healthy donors. Clones were read by immunoSEQ multiplex PCR, and TCRdb kept only the in-frame ones, dropping some. Here the sample spans about 98,000 clones, approximately 90% being singletons. Input material: PBMCs. The TCR was taken from a woman under 40 in good health and CMV-seronegative.

The CDR3 protein is CASSQGPGYEQYF. The DNA for the CDR3 is TGTGCCAGCAGCCAGGGCCCTGGGTACGAGCAGTACTTC. The rearrangement uses TRBV7-3 and TRBJ2-7, with D possibly TRBD1 on 5 matching bases. V lost 5 bases and J lost 4, with 12 bases in between. The length of the CDR3 is 13 residues. CDR1 and CDR2 (germline): SGHTA, FQGTGA.